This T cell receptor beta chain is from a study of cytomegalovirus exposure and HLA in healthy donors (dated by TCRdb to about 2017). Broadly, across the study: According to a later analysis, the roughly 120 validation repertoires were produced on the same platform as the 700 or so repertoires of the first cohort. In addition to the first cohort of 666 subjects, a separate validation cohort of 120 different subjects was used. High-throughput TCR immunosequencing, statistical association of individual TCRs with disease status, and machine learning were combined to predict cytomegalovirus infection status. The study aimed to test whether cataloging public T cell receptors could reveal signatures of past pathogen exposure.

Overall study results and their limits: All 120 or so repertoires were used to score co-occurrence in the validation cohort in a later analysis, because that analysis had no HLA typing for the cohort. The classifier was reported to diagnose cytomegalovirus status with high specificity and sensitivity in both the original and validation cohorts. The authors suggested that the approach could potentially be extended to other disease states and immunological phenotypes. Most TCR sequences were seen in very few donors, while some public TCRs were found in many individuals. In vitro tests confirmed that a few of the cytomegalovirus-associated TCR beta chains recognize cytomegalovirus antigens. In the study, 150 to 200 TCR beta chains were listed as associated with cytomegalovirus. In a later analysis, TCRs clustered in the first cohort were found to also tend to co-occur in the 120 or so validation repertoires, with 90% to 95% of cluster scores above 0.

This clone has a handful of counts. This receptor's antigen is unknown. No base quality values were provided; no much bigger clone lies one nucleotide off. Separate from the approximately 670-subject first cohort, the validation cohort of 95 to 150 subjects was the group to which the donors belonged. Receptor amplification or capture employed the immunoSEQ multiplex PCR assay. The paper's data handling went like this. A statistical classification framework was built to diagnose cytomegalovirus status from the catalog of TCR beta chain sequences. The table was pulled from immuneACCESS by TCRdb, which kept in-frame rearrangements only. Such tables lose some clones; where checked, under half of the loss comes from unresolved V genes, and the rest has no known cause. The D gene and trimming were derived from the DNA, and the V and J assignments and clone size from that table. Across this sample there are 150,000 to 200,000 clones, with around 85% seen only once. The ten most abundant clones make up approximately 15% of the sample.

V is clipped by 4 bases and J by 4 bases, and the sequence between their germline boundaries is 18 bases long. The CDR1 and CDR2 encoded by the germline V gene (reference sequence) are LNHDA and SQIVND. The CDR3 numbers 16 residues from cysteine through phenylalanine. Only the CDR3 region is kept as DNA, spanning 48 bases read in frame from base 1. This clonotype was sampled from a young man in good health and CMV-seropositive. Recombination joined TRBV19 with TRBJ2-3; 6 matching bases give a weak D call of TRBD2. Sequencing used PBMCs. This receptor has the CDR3 CASSSPPGVRADTQYF. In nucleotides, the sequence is TGTGCCAGTAGTAGCCCCCCGGGAGTTCGGGCAGATACGCAGTATTTT.